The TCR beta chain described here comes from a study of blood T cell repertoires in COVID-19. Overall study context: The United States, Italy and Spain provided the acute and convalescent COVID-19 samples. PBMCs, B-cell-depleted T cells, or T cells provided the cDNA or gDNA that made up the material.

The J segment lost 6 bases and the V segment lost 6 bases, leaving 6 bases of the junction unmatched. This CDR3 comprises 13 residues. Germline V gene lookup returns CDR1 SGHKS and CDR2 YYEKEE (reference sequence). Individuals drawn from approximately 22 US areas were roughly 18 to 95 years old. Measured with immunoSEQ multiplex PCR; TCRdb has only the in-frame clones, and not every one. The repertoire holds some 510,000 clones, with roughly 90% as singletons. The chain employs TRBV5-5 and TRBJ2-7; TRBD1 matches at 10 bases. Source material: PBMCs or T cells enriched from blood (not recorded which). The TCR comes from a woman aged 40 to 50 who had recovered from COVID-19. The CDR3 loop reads CASTSGTGVEQYF. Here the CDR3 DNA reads TGTGCCAGCACCTCTGGGACAGGGGTCGAGCAGTACTTC.